This TCR beta chain comes out of a study of T cells in Graves' hyperthyroidism and ophthalmopathy. Researchers amplified the TCR beta CDR3 regions from RNA transcripts. Carried out on the TCR CDR3, a first-round RT-PCR used the HTBI primer set. TCRdb ran MiXCR on the multiplex PCR reads and lists one entry per CDR3 protein. The table lists tens of thousands of distinct CDR3 sequences, less than 50% of them singletons. Details on this clonotype: No conserved phenylalanine or tryptophan is present at the end of the CDR3, so a read error is the likely explanation.

The TCR comes from a woman aged 50 to 60 with Graves' ophthalmopathy. Sequences were obtained from blood.

The CDR3 coding sequence is TGTGCCAGCGGGGGCGGCAGGGGCGTCTACGAGCAGTACCTC. Its translation: CASGGGRGVYEQYL. The rearrangement joins TRBV6-5 to TRBJ2-7, with a tentative D call TRBD1 (6 bases). The germline gives CDR1 MNHEY, CDR2 SVGAGI. The ends were cut back, 8 bases at V and 3 bases at J, with 17 bases in the middle. The CDR3 has 14 amino acids.